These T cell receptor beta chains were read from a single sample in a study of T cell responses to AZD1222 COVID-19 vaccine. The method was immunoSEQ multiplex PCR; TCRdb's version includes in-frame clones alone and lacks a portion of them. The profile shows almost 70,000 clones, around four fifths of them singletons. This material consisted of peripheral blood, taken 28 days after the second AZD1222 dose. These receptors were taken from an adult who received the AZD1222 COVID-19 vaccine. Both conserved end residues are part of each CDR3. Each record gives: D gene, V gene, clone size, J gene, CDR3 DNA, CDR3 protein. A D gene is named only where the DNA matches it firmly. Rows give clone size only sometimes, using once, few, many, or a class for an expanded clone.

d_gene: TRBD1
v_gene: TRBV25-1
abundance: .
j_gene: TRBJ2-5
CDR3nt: TGTGCCAGCAGTGAAAACCGCGGGACAGGGTGGGAGACCCAGTACTTC
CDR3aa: CASSENRGTGWETQYF

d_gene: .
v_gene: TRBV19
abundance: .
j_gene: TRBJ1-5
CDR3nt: TGTGCCAGTAAGAAAGGGCAGGTCGGAGGCAATCAGCCCCAGCATTTT
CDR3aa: CASKKGQVGGNQPQHF

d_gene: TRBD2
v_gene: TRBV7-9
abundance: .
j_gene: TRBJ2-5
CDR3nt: TGTGCCAGCAGCTTGGGACTAGCGGGGGGAAACTTGTACCAAGAGACCCAGTACTTC
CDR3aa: CASSLGLAGGNLYQETQYF

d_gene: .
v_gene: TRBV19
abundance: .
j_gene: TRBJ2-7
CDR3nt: TGTGCCAGTAGTAACCGCGGGACAGCGGCAGAGCAGTACTTC
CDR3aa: CASSNRGTAAEQYF

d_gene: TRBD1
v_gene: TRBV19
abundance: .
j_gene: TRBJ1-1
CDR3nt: TGTGCCAGTAACTCGATTGGGACAGGGCTGATAGGGACTGAAGCTTTCTTT
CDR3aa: CASNSIGTGLIGTEAFF

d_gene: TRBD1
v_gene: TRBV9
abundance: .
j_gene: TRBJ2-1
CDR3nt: TGTGCCAGCAGCGCGCAGGGGGTGTGGTACGATGAGCAGTTCTTC
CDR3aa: CASSAQGVWYDEQFF

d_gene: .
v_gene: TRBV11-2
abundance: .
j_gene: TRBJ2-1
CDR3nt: TGTGCCAGCAGCTTAGACCAGTATGAGCAGTTCTTC
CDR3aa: CASSLDQYEQFF

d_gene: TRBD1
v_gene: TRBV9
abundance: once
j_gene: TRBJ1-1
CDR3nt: TGTGCCAGCAGCGTGCTTCGGGACAGGGGGCATACTGAAGCTTTCTTT
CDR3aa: CASSVLRDRGHTEAFF

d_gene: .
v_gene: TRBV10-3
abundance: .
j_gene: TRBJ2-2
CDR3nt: TGTGCCATCAGAGGCGAGCGGACTTTCAACACCGGGGAGCTGTTTTTT
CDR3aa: CAIRGERTFNTGELFF

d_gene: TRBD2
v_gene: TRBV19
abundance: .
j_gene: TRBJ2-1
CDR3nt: TGTGCCAGTAGTATGGCACTAGCGGGAGGGGATGAGCAGTTCTTC
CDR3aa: CASSMALAGGDEQFF

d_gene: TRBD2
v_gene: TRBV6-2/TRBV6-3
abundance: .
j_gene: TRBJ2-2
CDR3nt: TGTGCCAGCAGTCAATTAGCGGGGCGGGGCACCGGGGAGCTGTTTTTT
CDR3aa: CASSQLAGRGTGELFF

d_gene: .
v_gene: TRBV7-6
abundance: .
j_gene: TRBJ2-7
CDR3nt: TGTGCCAGCAGCCCGGGGGACGGGGGCAAGGGAAAGTGGTACGAGCAGTACTTC
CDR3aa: CASSPGDGGKGKWYEQYF

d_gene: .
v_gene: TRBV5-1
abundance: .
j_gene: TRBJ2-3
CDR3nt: TGCGCCAGCAGCCTTTTCCAGGGCACAGATACGCAGTATTTT
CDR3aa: CASSLFQGTDTQYF

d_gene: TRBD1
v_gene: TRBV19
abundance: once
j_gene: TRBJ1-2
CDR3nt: TGTGCCAGTAGTACAACCACAGGGGCCGGCTACACCTTC
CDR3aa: CASSTTTGAGYTF

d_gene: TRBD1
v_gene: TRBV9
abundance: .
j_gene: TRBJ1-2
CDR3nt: TGTGCCAGCAGCGTATCGCAGGGGGCGCTTAATGGCTACACCTTC
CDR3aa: CASSVSQGALNGYTF

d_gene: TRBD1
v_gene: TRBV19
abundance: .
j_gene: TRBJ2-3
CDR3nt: TGTGCCAGTAAAATCCAGGGGGCAAATACGCAGTATTTT
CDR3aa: CASKIQGANTQYF

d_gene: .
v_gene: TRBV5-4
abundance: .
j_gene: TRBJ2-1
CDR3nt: TGTGCCAGCAGCCTGGGACATAATGAGCAGTTCTTC
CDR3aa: CASSLGHNEQFF

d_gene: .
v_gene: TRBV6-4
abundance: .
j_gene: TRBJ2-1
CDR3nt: TGTGCCAGCTCTGGGCGGGGAGCGGTCTACAATGAGCAGTTCTTC
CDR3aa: CASSGRGAVYNEQFF

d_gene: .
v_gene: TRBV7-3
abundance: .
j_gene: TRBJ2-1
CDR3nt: TGTGCCAGCAGCCGAGACCATACCTTCGAGCAGTTCTTC
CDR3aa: CASSRDHTFEQFF

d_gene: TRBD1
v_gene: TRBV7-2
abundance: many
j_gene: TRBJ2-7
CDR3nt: TGTGCCAGCAGCGTTTACAGGGGTAGCTACGAGCAGTACTTC
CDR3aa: CASSVYRGSYEQYF

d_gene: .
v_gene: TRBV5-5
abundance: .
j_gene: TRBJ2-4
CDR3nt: TGTGCCAGCAACCTACCCTATAACAGGGAAGCCAAAAACATTCAGTACTTC
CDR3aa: CASNLPYNREAKNIQYF

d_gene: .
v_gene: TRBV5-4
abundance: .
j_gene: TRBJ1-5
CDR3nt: TGTGCCAGCAGCCATAATCGTGGAGTCGGCAATCAGCCCCAGCATTTT
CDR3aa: CASSHNRGVGNQPQHF

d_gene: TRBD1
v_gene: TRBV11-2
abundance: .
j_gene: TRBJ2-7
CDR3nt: TGTGCCAGCAGCTTCCAACAGGGGGCCTACGAGCAGTACTTC
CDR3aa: CASSFQQGAYEQYF

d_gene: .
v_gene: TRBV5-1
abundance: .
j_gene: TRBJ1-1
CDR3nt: TGCGCCAGCAGCTACCAGGGTCTCTCTGAAGCTTTCTTT
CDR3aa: CASSYQGLSEAFF

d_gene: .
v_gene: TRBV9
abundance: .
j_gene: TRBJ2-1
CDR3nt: TGTGCCAGCAGCTTCTGGGGCGGGACCACCTACAATGAGCAGTTCTTC
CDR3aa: CASSFWGGTTYNEQFF

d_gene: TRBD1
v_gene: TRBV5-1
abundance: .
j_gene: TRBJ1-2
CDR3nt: TGCGCCAGCAGGGGACAGGGGGATTATTCGGGTGGCTACACCTTC
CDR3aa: CASRGQGDYSGGYTF